This T cell receptor beta chain was identified during a study of shared clonotypes between healthy human individuals. TCRdb's table, derived via immunoSEQ multiplex PCR, lists solely in-frame clones and lacks some. Here the sample spans 550,000 to 850,000 clones, approximately 79% being singletons. This clonotype was sampled from a woman aged 25 to 39 in good health. Material: memory CD4+ T cells sorted from blood. Documented subset: CD45RA-negative fraction.

The CDR3, as DNA: TGTGCCAGCAGCCGACAGGGTCTTCCGGAGACCCAGTACTTC. Protein sequence: CASSRQGLPETQYF. This rearrangement joins TRBV11-1 to TRBJ2-5; the match to TRBD1 covers 7 bases. The V gene end was trimmed by 5 bases and the J gene end by 5 bases; junction bases not matched to a gene: 8. Germline CDR1 SGHAT, CDR2 FQDESV (reference sequence). This CDR3 is built from 14 residues. The full variable domain, completed using reference TRBV11-1 and TRBJ2-5, is EAEVAQSPRYKITEKSQAVAFWCDPISGHATLYWYRQILGQGPELLVQFQDESVVDDSQLPKDRFSAERLKGVDSTLKIQPAELGDSAMYLCASSRQGLPETQYFGPGTRLLVL.